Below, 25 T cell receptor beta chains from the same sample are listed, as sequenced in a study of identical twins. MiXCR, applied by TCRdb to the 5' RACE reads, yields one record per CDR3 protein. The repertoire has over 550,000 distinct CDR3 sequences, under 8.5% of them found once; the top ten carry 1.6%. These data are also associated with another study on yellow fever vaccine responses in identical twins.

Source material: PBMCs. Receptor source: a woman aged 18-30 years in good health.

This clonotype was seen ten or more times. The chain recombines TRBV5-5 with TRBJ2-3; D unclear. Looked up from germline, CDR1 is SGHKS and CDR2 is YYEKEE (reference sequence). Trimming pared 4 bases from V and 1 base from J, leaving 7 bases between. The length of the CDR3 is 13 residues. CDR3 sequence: CASSMLGTDTQYF. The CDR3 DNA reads TGTGCCAGCAGCATGCTGGGCACAGATACGCAGTATTTT.

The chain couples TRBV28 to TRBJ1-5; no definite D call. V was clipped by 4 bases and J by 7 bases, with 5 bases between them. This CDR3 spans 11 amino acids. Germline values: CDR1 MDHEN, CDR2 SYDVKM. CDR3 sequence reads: CASSWNQPQHF. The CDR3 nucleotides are TGTGCCAGCAGTTGGAACCAGCCCCAGCATTTT. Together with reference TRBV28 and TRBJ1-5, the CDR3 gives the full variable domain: DVKVTQSSRYLVKRTGEKVFLECVQDMDHENMFWYRQDPGLGLRLIYFSYDVKMKEKGDIPEGYSVSREKKERFSLILESASTNQTSMYLCASSWNQPQHFGDGTRLSIL.

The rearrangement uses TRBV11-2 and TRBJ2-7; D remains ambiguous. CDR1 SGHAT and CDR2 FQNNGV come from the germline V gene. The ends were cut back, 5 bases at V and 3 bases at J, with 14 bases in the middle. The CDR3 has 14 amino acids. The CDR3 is CASSPRQKNYEQYV. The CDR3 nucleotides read TGTGCCAGCAGCCCCCGTCAGAAGAACTACGAGCAGTACGTC.

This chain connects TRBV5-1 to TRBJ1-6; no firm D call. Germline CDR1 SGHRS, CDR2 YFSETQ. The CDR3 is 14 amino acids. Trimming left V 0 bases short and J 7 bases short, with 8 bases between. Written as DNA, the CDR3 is TGCGCCAGCAGCTTGGACAGCGTCAATTCACCCCTCCACTTT. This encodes CASSLDSVNSPLHF.

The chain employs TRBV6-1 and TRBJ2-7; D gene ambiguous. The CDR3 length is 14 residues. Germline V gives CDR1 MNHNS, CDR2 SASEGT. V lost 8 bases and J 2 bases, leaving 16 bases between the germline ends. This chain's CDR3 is CASAGPFPTYEQYF. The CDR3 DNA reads TGTGCCAGCGCCGGGCCTTTCCCCACCTACGAGCAGTACTTC.

The CDR3: CASIPRSGANVLTF. The DNA of the CDR3 is TGTGCCAGCATCCCGAGGTCTGGGGCCAACGTCCTGACTTTC. The chain has TRBV28 and TRBJ2-6, with D uncertain. Per germline, CDR1 MDHEN and CDR2 SYDVKM. The ends were cut back, 7 bases at V and 1 base at J, with 8 bases in the middle. CDR3 size: 14 residues.

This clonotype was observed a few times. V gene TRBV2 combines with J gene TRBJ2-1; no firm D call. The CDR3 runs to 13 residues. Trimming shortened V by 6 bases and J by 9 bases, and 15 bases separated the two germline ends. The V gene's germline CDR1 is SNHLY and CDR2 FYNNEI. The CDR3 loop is CASSSRALSEQFF. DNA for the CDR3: TGTGCCAGCAGCTCAAGGGCCCTAAGTGAGCAGTTCTTC.

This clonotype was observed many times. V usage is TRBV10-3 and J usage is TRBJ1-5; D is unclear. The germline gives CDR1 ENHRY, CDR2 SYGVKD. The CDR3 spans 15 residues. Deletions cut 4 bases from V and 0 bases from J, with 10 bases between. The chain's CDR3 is CAISGTGYSNQPQHF. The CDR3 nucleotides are TGTGCCATCAGTGGGACGGGGTATAGCAATCAGCCCCAGCATTTT.

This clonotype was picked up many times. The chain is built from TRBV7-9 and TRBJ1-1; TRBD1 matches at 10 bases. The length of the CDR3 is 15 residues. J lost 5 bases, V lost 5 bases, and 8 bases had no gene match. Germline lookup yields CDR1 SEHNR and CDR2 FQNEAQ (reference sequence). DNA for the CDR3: TGTGCCAGCAGCCCCGCGACAGGGGGCCTGACTGAAGCTTTCTTT. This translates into CASSPATGGLTEAFF.

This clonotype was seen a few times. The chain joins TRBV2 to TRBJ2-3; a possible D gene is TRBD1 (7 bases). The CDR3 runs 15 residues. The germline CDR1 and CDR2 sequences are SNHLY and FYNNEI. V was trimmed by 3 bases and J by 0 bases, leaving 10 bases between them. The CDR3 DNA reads TGTGCCAGCAGTGAGACAGGGACTAGCACAGATACGCAGTATTTT. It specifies CASSETGTSTDTQYF.

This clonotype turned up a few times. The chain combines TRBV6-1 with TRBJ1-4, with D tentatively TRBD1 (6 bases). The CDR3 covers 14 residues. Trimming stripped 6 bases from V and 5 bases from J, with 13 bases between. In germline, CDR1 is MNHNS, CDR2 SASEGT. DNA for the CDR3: TGTGCCAGCAGACCAGGACAGAGAAATGAAAAACTGTTTTTT. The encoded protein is CASRPGQRNEKLFF.

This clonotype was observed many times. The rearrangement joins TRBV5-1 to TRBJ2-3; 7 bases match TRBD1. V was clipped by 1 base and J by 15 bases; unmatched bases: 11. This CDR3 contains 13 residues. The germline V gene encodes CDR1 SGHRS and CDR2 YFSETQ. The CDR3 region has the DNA TGCGCCAGCAGCTTGACGGGACAGCGCGAAGGTTATTTT. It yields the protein CASSLTGQREGYF.

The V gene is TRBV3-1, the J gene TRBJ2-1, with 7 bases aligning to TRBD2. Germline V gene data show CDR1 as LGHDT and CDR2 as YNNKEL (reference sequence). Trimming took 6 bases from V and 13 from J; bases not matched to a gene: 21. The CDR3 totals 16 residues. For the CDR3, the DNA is TGTGCCAGCAGTCTAAGCGGGGTGTACATAAGTTGGGGTCAGTTCTTC. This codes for CASSLSGVYISWGQFF.

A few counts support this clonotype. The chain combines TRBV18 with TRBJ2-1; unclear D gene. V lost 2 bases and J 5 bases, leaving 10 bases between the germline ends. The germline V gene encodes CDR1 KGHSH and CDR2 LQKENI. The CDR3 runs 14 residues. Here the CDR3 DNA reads TGTGCCAGCTCACCAGTGACGGATAACAATGAGCAGTTCTTC. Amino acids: CASSPVTDNNEQFF.

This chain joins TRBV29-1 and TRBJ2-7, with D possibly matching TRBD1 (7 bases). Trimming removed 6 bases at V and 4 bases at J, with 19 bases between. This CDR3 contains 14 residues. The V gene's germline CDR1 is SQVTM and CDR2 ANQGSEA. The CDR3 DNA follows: TGCAGCGTGGAGGCCGCGGGACAGAAGTACGAGCAGTACTTC. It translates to CSVEAAGQKYEQYF.

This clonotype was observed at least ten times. DNA for the CDR3: TGTGCCAGCAGCACTCGACAGGGGTCTAGCTCCTACAATGAGCAGTTCTTC. Its protein product is CASSTRQGSSSYNEQFF. J is TRBJ2-1 and V is TRBV5-6; the match to TRBD1 covers 8 bases. The V gene end was trimmed by 4 bases and the J gene end by 0 bases; junction bases not matched to a gene: 9. This CDR3 is 17 amino acids long. The germline CDR1 and CDR2 sequences are SGHDT and YYEEEE.

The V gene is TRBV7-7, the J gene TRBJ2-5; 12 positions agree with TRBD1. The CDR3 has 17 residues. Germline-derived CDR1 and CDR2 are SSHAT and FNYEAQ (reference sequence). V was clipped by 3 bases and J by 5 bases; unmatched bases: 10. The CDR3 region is CASSLGQGAFNWETQYF. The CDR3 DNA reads TGTGCCAGCAGCTTGGGACAGGGGGCTTTCAATTGGGAGACCCAGTACTTC.

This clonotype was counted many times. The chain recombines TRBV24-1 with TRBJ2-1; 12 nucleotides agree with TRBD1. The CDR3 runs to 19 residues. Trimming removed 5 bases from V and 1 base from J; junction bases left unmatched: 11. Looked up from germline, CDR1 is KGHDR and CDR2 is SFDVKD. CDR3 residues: CATSGGTGGPSSSYNEQFF. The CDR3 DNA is TGTGCCACCAGTGGGGGGACAGGGGGCCCTAGCAGTTCCTACAATGAGCAGTTCTTC.

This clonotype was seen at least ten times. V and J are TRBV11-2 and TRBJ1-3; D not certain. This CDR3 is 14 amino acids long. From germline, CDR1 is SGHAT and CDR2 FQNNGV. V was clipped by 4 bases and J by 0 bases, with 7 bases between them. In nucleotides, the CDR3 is TGTGCCAGCAGCTCCCAACTCTCTGGAAACACCATATATTTT. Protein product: CASSSQLSGNTIYF.

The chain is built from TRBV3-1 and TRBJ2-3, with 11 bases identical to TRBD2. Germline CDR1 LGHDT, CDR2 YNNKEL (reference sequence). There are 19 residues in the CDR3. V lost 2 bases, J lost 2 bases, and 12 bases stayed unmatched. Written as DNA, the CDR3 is TGTGCCAGCAGCCAACGTAGCGGGGGGGCCGGAGAACCCACAGATACGCAGTATTTT. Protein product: CASSQRSGGAGEPTDTQYF.

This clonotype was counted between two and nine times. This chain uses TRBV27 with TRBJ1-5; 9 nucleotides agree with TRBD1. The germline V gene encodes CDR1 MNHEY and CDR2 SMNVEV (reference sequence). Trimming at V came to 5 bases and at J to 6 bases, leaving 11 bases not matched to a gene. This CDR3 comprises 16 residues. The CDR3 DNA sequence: TGTGCCAGCAGTACCATACAGGGGGCGATAGGTCAGCCCCAGCATTTT. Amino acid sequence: CASSTIQGAIGQPQHF.

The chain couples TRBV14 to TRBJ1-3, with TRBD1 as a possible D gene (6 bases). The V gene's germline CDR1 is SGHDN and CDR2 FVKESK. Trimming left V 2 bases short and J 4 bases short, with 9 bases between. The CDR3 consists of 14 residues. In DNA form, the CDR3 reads TGTGCCAGCAGCCAATCAGGGACAGGAAACACCATATATTTT. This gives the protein CASSQSGTGNTIYF.

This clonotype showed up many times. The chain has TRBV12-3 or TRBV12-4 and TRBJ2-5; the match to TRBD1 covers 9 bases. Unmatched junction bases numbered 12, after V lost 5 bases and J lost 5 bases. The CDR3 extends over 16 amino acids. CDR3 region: CASSHTSGQGIETQYF. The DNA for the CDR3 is TGTGCCAGCAGTCACACCTCGGGACAGGGTATTGAGACCCAGTACTTC.

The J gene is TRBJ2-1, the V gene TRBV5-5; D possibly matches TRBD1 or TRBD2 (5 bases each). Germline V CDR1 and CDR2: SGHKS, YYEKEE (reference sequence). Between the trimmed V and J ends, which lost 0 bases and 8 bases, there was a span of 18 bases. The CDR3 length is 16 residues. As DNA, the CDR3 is TGTGCCAGCAGCTTGGATGCCCGGGGACCCACCGATGAGCAGTTCTTC. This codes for CASSLDARGPTDEQFF.

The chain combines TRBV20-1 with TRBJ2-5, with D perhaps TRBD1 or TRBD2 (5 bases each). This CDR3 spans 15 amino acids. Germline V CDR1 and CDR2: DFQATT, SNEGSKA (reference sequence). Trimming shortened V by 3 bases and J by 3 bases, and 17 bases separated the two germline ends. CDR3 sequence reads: CSARHGTASEETQYF. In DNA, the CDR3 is TGCAGTGCTAGGCACGGGACGGCGTCCGAAGAGACCCAGTACTTC.